This T cell receptor (beta chain) was sequenced for a study of identical twins. As concerns this clonotype: Its antigen is currently unknown.

Carrying unique molecular identifiers, the cDNA also gained a universal primer site through template switching. TCRdb ran MiXCR on the 5' RACE reads and lists one entry per CDR3 protein. The sample lists 690,000 or so distinct CDR3 sequences, approximately 9% seen once, with 0.98% in the top ten. Study observations and caveats: The study reached conclusions through statistical analysis that was cross-sectional, not following the same donors. Models came in too low on out-of-frame TCR alpha sharing in monozygotic twins. Sequences that were out-of-frame, alpha and twin-shared displayed an excess of low generation probability.

CDR3 size: 17 residues. Per the germline V gene, CDR1 is LGHNA and CDR2 is YSLEER. V was cut by 0 bases and J by 3 bases, with 17 bases left in between. The same data also contributed to another study, on yellow fever vaccine responses in identical twins.

The source of this sequence is a woman between 18 and 29 years old in good health. This chain uses TRBV4-3 with TRBJ2-5; a possible D gene is TRBD1 (6 bases). The sequenced sample was PBMCs. The DNA for the CDR3 is TGCGCCAGCAGCCAAGAGACTTTGGTGGGGGCGGAAGAGACCCAGTACTTC. It yields the protein CASSQETLVGAEETQYF.